One sample yielded the 25 T cell receptor beta chains listed below, sequenced in a study of blood T cells in healthy people across ages. PCR was performed a second time for roughly 7 to 11 cycles using a sample-barcoded 5' primer and a J-beta primer mix. TCRdb called the 5' RACE reads again in MiXCR, with one record for every CDR3 protein. Of about a million distinct CDR3 sequences detected, just over 50% appear once; the ten largest clones hold about a fifth. Sequenced input: blood. These receptors were obtained from a woman aged 55-75 years in good health.

The rearrangement links TRBV3-1 to TRBJ2-7; TRBD2 matches at 8 bases. The V and J ends lost 4 bases and 1 base, in that order; junction bases with no gene match: 9. CDR1 and CDR2 from the germline V gene are LGHDT and YNNKEL (reference sequence). There are 16 residues in the CDR3. The CDR3 sequence is CASSPELAGPSYEQYF. The CDR3 coding sequence is TGTGCCAGCAGCCCCGAGCTAGCGGGTCCTTCCTACGAGCAGTACTTC.

The chain carries TRBV18 and TRBJ2-5, with TRBD1 matching over 10 bases. V trimming: 1 base; J trimming: 4 bases; junction bases outside the gene matches: 0. The CDR3 consists of 14 residues. Germline V gene lookup returns CDR1 KGHSH and CDR2 LQKENI. The CDR3 coding sequence is TGTGCCAGCTCACCACGACAGGGGGCAGAGACCCAGTACTTC. Protein: CASSPRQGAETQYF. The variable domain in full, with the rest retrieved from reference TRBV18 and TRBJ2-5, is NAGVMQNPRHLVRRRGQEARLRCSPMKGHSHVYWYRQLPEEGLKFMVYLQKENIIDESGMPKERFSAEFPKEGPSILRIQQVVRGDSAAYFCASSPRQGAETQYFGPGTRLLVL.

This chain links TRBV6-5 with TRBJ2-7; 7 bases map to TRBD2. J lost 7 bases, V lost 9 bases, and 15 bases had no gene match. Germline V gene data show CDR1 as MNHEY and CDR2 as SVGAGI. The CDR3 is made up of 14 amino acids. The CDR3 DNA reads TGTGCCAGTGGAGCGGGACCATCCTACAATGAGCAGTACTTC. Translated: CASGAGPSYNEQYF.

The chain has TRBV27 and TRBJ1-5; D uncertain. Per germline, CDR1 MNHEY and CDR2 SMNVEV (reference sequence). This CDR3 is built from 15 residues. The germline V and J ends were trimmed by 6 bases and 11 bases, with 23 bases remaining between them. This chain's CDR3 is CASSSRRSAGRSQHF. The CDR3 coding sequence is TGTGCCAGCAGCTCTAGGAGGTCAGCCGGAAGGTCCCAGCATTTT.

The sample holds a few counts of this clonotype. This chain uses TRBV13 with TRBJ2-7, with 10 nucleotides matching TRBD2. V dropped 4 bases and J dropped 3; count of bases not matched to a gene: 18. Germline loops: CDR1 PRHDT, CDR2 FYEKMQ (reference sequence). The CDR3 has 19 amino acids. The CDR3 DNA is TGTGCCAGCAGCTCCCAAGCGGGAGGGTTCCAGGTGGCGGGCTACGAGCAGTACTTC. Encoded protein: CASSSQAGGFQVAGYEQYF.

This clonotype was counted many times. The chain employs TRBV7-2 and TRBJ1-2, with D possibly matching TRBD1 (5 bases). Germline values: CDR1 SGHTA, CDR2 FQGNSA. Trimming took 6 bases from V and 6 from J, leaving 26 bases between them. The CDR3 covers 17 residues. CDR3 sequence (DNA): TGTGCCAGCAGTATCATCAGTATGCGACGGGACTTTAATGGCTACACCTTC. It translates to CASSIISMRRDFNGYTF.

V gene TRBV6-5 combines with J gene TRBJ1-6; weak D call: TRBD1 (5 bases). The CDR3 is made up of 12 amino acids. Trimming removed 0 bases from V and 14 bases from J, with 8 bases in between. The V gene's germline CDR1 is MNHEY and CDR2 SVGAGI. The CDR3 sequence: CASSYSSGTLHF. In DNA form, the CDR3 reads TGTGCCAGCAGTTACTCTTCAGGGACCCTCCACTTT.

The chain couples TRBV7-2 to TRBJ2-5; D possibly corresponds to TRBD1 (5 bases). The CDR3 contains 13 residues. The V end lost 7 bases, the J end lost 4 bases, and 13 bases lay between the germline ends. Germline CDR1 SGHTA, CDR2 FQGNSA. In nucleotides, the CDR3 is TGTGCCAGCACCCGTGGGGCGACAGAGACCCAGTACTTC. This encodes CASTRGATETQYF.

The genes are TRBV7-2 and TRBJ1-4; TRBD1 matches 7 bases. The CDR3 extends over 14 amino acids. Germline trimming cut 5 bases from V and 10 bases from J; bases unmatched to any gene: 10. Looked up from germline, CDR1 is SGHTA and CDR2 is FQGNSA. The CDR3 nucleotides are TGTGCCAGCAGCCGAGGACAGGCTCTGGGAAAACTGTTTTTT. Protein: CASSRGQALGKLFF. The full variable domain, its missing parts supplied by reference TRBV7-2 and TRBJ1-4, is GAGVSQSPSNKVTEKGKDVELRCDPISGHTALYWYRQSLGQGLEFLIYFQGNSAPDKSGLPSDRFSAERTGGSVSTLTIQRTQQEDSAVYLCASSRGQALGKLFFGSGTQLSVL.

This chain links TRBV10-2 with TRBJ2-7, with 8 positions matching TRBD1. In germline, CDR1 is WSHSY, CDR2 SAAADI. V was clipped by 7 bases and J by 2 bases; unmatched bases: 4. The CDR3 runs to 13 residues. In nucleotides, the CDR3 is TGCGCCAGCACGGGACAGGCCACCTACGAGCAGTACTTC. This translates into CASTGQATYEQYF.

This sequence joins TRBV10-3 and TRBJ1-5, with D unclear. The CDR3 consists of 13 residues. Germline V gene data show CDR1 as ENHRY and CDR2 as SYGVKD. With 2 bases removed from V and 6 bases from J, the gap between germline ends came to 8 bases. CDR3 in DNA: TGTGCCATCAGTGAGGCAGTGCCTCAGCCCCAGCATTTT. It codes for CAISEAVPQPQHF.

This chain links TRBV12-3 or TRBV12-4 with TRBJ2-7; D is unclear. Trimming stripped 3 bases from V and 1 base from J, with 10 bases between. This CDR3 is 14 amino acids long. In nucleotides, the CDR3 is TGTGCCAGCAGTTTTTCGGAAATTTCCTACGAGCAGTACTTC. It encodes CASSFSEISYEQYF.

This clonotype was seen a handful of times. The chain employs TRBV29-1 and TRBJ1-2; D is unclear. Germline CDR1 SQVTM, CDR2 ANQGSEA. The germline V and J ends were trimmed by 6 bases and 4 bases, with 18 bases remaining between them. The CDR3 totals 14 residues. CDR3 sequence reads: CSVLGLNTPYGYTF. For the CDR3, the DNA is TGCAGCGTCCTCGGACTTAACACGCCCTATGGCTACACCTTC.

The V gene is TRBV6-5, the J gene TRBJ2-7; D is uncertain. The CDR3 is 15 amino acids. Germline V gene lookup returns CDR1 MNHEY and CDR2 SVGAGI. V lost 4 bases and J 0 bases, leaving 13 bases between the germline ends. The CDR3 protein is CASSWTTLSSYEQYF. The CDR3 DNA reads TGTGCCAGCAGTTGGACGACACTGAGCTCCTACGAGCAGTACTTC.

V is TRBV29-1 and J is TRBJ2-3; tentative D call: TRBD2 (6 bases). Per the germline V gene, CDR1 is SQVTM and CDR2 is ANQGSEA. The CDR3 is 15 amino acids. V lost 0 bases and J lost 0, with 10 bases in between. CDR3 region: CSVEDWSGSTDTQYF. CDR3 DNA: TGCAGCGTTGAAGATTGGAGCGGGAGCACAGATACGCAGTATTTT.

This clonotype showed up just a few times. The V gene is TRBV29-1, the J gene TRBJ2-4, with D possibly TRBD1 on 5 matching bases. The CDR3 spans 15 residues. Germline CDR1 and CDR2: SQVTM and ANQGSEA. Trimming removed 6 bases at V and 6 bases at J, with 21 bases between. The CDR3 sequence: CSVRLGPATGNIQYF. CDR3 coding DNA: TGCAGCGTCCGCTTGGGGCCCGCCACGGGAAACATTCAGTACTTC. The whole variable domain, remainder taken from reference TRBV29-1 and TRBJ2-4, is SAVISQKPSRDICQRGTSLTIQCQVDSQVTMMFWYRQQPGQSLTLIATANQGSEATYESGFVIDKFPISRPNLTFSTLTVSNMSPEDSSIYLCSVRLGPATGNIQYFGAGTRLSVL.

The V gene is TRBV6-5, the J gene TRBJ2-7; the match to TRBD2 covers 10 bases. With 8 bases clipped from V and 4 bases from J, the junction kept 5 bases outside the gene matches. The V gene's germline CDR1 is MNHEY and CDR2 SVGAGI. The CDR3 length is 13 residues. The CDR3 sequence: CASAAGGPYEQYF. The CDR3 DNA reads TGTGCCAGCGCAGCGGGAGGGCCGTACGAGCAGTACTTC.

V usage is TRBV6-5 and J usage is TRBJ1-2, with 7 bases that match TRBD1. V shed 2 bases and J 4 bases; nucleotides not matched to a gene: 7. Per germline, CDR1 MNHEY and CDR2 SVGAGI. The CDR3 totals 15 residues. As DNA, the CDR3 is TGTGCCAGCAGTTACCTCCAGGGGGAACTCTATGGCTACACCTTC. Amino acids: CASSYLQGELYGYTF.

The chain joins TRBV15 to TRBJ2-7, with 7 bases matching TRBD1. Judging by the DNA end, TRBJ2-5 fits better; the J call may be wrong. CDR1 and CDR2 from the germline V gene are LNHNV and YYDKDF (reference sequence). This CDR3 spans 15 amino acids. The CDR3 is CATSRMTGMSETQYF. In DNA, the CDR3 is TGTGCCACCAGCAGAATGACAGGGATGTCGGAGACCCAGTACTTC.

J is TRBJ1-2 and V is TRBV15, with 7 bases fitting TRBD1. The CDR3 consists of 14 residues. J gave up 4 bases and V 6 bases, and 8 bases lay outside the gene matches. The germline V gene has CDR1 LNHNV and CDR2 YYDKDF (reference sequence). The CDR3 DNA follows: TGTGCCACCAGGGACACGGGACAGATCTATGGCTACACCTTC. It encodes CATRDTGQIYGYTF.

The CDR3 sequence: CASSPRRAGGNHEQYF. The CDR3 nucleotides read TGTGCCAGCTCACCACGGAGGGCAGGAGGAAACCACGAGCAGTACTTC. The chain couples TRBV18 to TRBJ2-7; the D gene is possibly TRBD2 (6 bases). In germline, CDR1 is KGHSH, CDR2 LQKENI. CDR3 length: 16 amino acids. V was trimmed by 1 base and J by 5 bases, leaving 18 bases between them.

The chain links TRBV7-2 to TRBJ2-7; D tentatively fits TRBD1 or TRBD2 (6 bases each). Germline V gene lookup returns CDR1 SGHTA and CDR2 FQGNSA. V was clipped by 7 bases and J by 1 base, with 17 bases between them. The CDR3 runs 15 residues. CDR3 bases: TGTGCCAGCACCCCAAGTACGGGGGCTTCCTACGAGCAGTACTTC. Its translation is CASTPSTGASYEQYF. The variable domain in full, with the rest retrieved from reference TRBV7-2 and TRBJ2-7, is GAGVSQSPSNKVTEKGKDVELRCDPISGHTALYWYRQSLGQGLEFLIYFQGNSAPDKSGLPSDRFSAERTGGSVSTLTIQRTQQEDSAVYLCASTPSTGASYEQYFGPGTRLTVT.

This chain joins TRBV11-2 and TRBJ2-7; D gene uncertain. Germline V gene sequence: CDR1 SGHAT, CDR2 FQNNGV. Trimming took 4 bases from V and 4 from J, leaving 17 bases between them. The CDR3 is 15 amino acids. As DNA, the CDR3 is TGTGCCAGCAGCTCAACCCCCGGGCCAAGGTACGAGCAGTACTTC. Residues: CASSSTPGPRYEQYF.

This clonotype came up a few times. The chain has TRBV6-5 and TRBJ2-7; 7 positions agree with TRBD1. This CDR3 spans 12 amino acids. The J segment lost 7 bases and the V segment lost 6 bases, leaving 6 bases of the junction unmatched. Germline V gene sequence: CDR1 MNHEY, CDR2 SVGAGI. In nucleotides, the CDR3 is TGTGCCAGCAGAAGACAGGGCCTTGAGCAGTACTTC. Its protein is CASRRQGLEQYF.

The chain is built from TRBV5-1 and TRBJ1-1, with D uncertain. The CDR3 is 17 amino acids. CDR1 is SGHRS and CDR2 is YFSETQ in the germline V gene. V lost 4 bases and J lost 1, with 20 bases in between. DNA for the CDR3: TGCGCCAGCAGCCCTAAGGTAGGAGGGCAGCCGAACACTGAAGCTTTCTTT. It is translated as CASSPKVGGQPNTEAFF.